The clone carrying this TCR beta chain has a single count. The target antigen is unknown. Sample-barcoded 5' priming and a J-beta primer mix drove a second PCR of roughly 6 to 12 cycles. TCRdb fed the 5' RACE reads into MiXCR, producing one record per CDR3 protein. The sample has roughly 800,000 distinct CDR3 sequences, roughly 64% seen once. This record comes from a study of blood T cells in healthy people across ages. Study observations and caveats: Donors of long life had a larger count of naive CD4+ cells and greater diversity than aged donors. Donor CMV status, an unknown factor, possibly confounded changes in expanded clonotypes.

Between the trimmed V and J ends, which lost 1 base and 0 bases, there was a span of 10 bases. This CDR3 is built from 16 residues. The germline CDR1 and CDR2 sequences are DFQATT and SNEGSKA (reference sequence). Healthy Caucasian individuals from Russia aged roughly 6 to 90 were enrolled as donors. V and J are TRBV20-1 and TRBJ2-6; D not resolved. What was sequenced was blood. The origin of this receptor is a man aged 25 to 40 in good health. The CDR3 DNA reads as TGCAGTGCTAGAGCCGTAGCAGGCTCTGGGGCCAACGTCCTGACTTTC. Translating gives CSARAVAGSGANVLTF.